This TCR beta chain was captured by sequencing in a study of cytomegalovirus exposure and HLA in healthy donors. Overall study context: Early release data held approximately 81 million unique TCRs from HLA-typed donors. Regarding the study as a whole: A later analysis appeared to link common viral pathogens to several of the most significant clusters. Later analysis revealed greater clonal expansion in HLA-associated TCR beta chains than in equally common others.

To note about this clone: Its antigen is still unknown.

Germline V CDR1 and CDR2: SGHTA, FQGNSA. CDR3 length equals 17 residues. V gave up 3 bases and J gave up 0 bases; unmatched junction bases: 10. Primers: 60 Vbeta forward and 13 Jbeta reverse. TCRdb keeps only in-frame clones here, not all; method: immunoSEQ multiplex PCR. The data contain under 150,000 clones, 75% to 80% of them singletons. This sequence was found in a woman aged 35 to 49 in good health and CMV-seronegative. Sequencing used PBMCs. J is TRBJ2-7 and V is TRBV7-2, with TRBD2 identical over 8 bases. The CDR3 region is CASSLQRLAHSSYEQYF. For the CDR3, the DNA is TGTGCCAGCAGCTTGCAAAGACTAGCGCATAGCTCCTACGAGCAGTACTTC.